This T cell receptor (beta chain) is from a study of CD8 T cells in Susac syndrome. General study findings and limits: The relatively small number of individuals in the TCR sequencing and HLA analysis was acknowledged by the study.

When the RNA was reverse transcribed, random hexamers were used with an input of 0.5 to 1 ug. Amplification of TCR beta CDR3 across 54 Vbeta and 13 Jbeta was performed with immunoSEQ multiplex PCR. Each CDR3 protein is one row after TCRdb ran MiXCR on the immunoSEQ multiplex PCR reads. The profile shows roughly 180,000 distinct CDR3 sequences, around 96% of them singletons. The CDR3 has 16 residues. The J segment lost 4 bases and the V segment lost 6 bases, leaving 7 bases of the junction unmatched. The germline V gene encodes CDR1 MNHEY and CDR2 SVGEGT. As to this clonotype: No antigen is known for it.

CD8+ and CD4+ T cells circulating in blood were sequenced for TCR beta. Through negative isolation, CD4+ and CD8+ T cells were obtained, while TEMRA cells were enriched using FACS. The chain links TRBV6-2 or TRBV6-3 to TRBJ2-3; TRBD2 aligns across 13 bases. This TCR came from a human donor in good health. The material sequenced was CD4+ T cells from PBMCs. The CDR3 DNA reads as TGTGCCAGCAGACCAACACTAGCGGGAGGGTCAGATACGCAGTATTTT. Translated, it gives CASRPTLAGGSDTQYF.